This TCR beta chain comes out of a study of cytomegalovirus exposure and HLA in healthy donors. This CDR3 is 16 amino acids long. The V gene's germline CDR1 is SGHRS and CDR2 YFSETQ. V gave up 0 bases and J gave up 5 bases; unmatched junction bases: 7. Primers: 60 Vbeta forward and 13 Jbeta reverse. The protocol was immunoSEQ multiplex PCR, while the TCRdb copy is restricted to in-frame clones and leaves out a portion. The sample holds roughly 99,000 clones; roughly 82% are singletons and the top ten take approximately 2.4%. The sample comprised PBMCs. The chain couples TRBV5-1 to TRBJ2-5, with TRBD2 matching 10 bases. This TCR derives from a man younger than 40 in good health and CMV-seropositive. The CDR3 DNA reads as TGCGCCAGCAGCTTGGGGAGCGGGGGGGCCCGTGAGACCCAGTACTTC. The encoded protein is CASSLGSGGARETQYF.